The 5 T cell receptor beta chains below come from one sample, sequenced in a study of CD8+CD57+ T cells in acquired aplastic anemia. Profiling of TCR beta VDJ combinations and CDR3 sequences used genomic DNA as template. MiXCR, applied by TCRdb to the reads, yields one record per CDR3 protein. The sample has about 420,000 distinct CDR3 sequences, roughly 68% seen once. Sequencing input: sorted CD4+, CD8+, or CD8+CD57+ T cells (not recorded which) from PBMCs. These receptors were obtained from a human donor in good health, serving as a control.

This clonotype was seen more than once but under ten times. The chain joins TRBV5-5 to TRBJ1-2; D might be TRBD1 (6 bases). The CDR3 spans 16 residues. V dropped 4 bases and J dropped 7 bases, with 23 bases sitting between them. Germline CDR1 reads SGHKS; CDR2 reads YYEKEE (reference sequence). CDR3 nucleotides: TGTGCCAGCAGCCTCGTTACCGGGACGGGGGGCTCTGGCTACACCTTC. Translation: CASSLVTGTGGSGYTF.

The chain employs TRBV20-1 and TRBJ1-6; D is ambiguous. Trimming took off 3 bases at V and 14 bases at J, with 17 bases between the two ends. Germline V gene data show CDR1 as DFQATT and CDR2 as SNEGSKA (reference sequence). This CDR3 comprises 13 residues. The CDR3 spells CSASHGNNSALHF. DNA for the CDR3: TGCAGTGCTAGCCACGGGAACAATTCGGCCCTCCACTTT.

At least ten counts were recorded for this clonotype. The chain has TRBV7-2 and TRBJ2-2; D not certain. V lost 6 bases, J lost 1 base, and 6 bases lay in between. The germline CDR1 and CDR2 sequences are SGHTA and FQGNSA. This CDR3 comprises 13 residues. In DNA form, the CDR3 reads TGTGCCAGCAGTCAACAGAACACCGGGGAGCTGTTTTTT. Its protein product is CASSQQNTGELFF.

The chain has TRBV2 and TRBJ1-1, with D perhaps TRBD1 (5 bases). CDR3 length: 13 residues. The germline V gene has CDR1 SNHLY and CDR2 FYNNEI. V lost 10 bases and J lost 3, with 15 bases in between. This chain's CDR3 is CAIKTVGYTEAFF. DNA of the CDR3: TGTGCCATAAAGACAGTAGGGTACACTGAAGCTTTCTTT.

Turning to this clonotype: The CDR3 ends on some other residue instead of the conserved phenylalanine or tryptophan, so this is likely a read error. It is unclear where the CDR3 begins or ends on the DNA, so no DNA is shown, and the CDR3 is as TCRdb lists it. The J gene is TRBJ2-5, the V gene TRBV7-2; the table's D gene call, TRBD2, was not cross checked with the DNA. The germline V gene has CDR1 SGHTA and CDR2 FQGNSA. The CDR3 numbers 13 amino acids, ends counted. CDR3 sequence reads: CASSSPNEELETQ.